Sequencing of this T cell receptor (beta chain) was carried out in a study of T cells in Graves' hyperthyroidism and ophthalmopathy. Overall study results and limits: The majority of expanded thyroid clonotypes above 0.001 also appeared in blood. Ophthalmopathy onset followed model prediction by a median approximately six months.

This clonotype has only a few counts. Its specificity is not known. The CDR3 sequence is 16 residues long. V dropped 4 bases and J dropped 7 bases, with 24 bases sitting between them. Germline V CDR1 and CDR2: SGHNT, YYREEE (reference sequence). A patient was excluded if there was uncontrolled infection, other autoimmune disease, pregnancy or lactation. Thyroid ultrasound, orbital computed tomography, clinical symptoms, and serum thyroxine and TRAb underpinned diagnoses. The investigators amplified TCR beta CDR3 regions from RNA transcripts. With the HTBI primer set, the TCR CDR3 went through a first round of RT-PCR. TCRdb analysed the multiplex PCR reads with MiXCR anew, one entry per CDR3 protein. The table includes around 600,000 distinct CDR3 sequences, about 45% detected once.

Input material: peripheral blood or thyroid tissue (not recorded which). The rearrangement joins TRBV5-4 to TRBJ2-7; TRBD2 might be the D (5 bases). The clonotype was recovered from an adult man with Graves' disease, either hyperthyroidism or ophthalmopathy (not recorded which). The CDR3 sequence: CASSPRAGANPTEQYF. The CDR3 DNA reads as TGTGCCAGCAGCCCGAGGGCAGGAGCAAACCCCACAGAGCAGTACTTC.